The 2 T cell receptor beta chains below all came from one sample that was sequenced in a study of molecular identifiers for immune sequencing clone quantification. A single record per CDR3 protein comes from TCRdb applying MiXCR to the PCR reads. The sample has about 640,000 distinct CDR3 sequences, about 20% seen once. Sequences were obtained from naive CD8+ T cells from blood, with Jurkat cell RNA spiked in. As to subset: FACS-sorted CD8+CD4-CCR7+CD45RA+ naive T cells. The receptors derive from a human donor in good health. Some libraries in this study had Jurkat cell RNA spiked in.

This clonotype was counted only a few times. The rearrangement links TRBV20-1 to TRBJ2-1; D perhaps matches TRBD1 (7 bases). CDR3 length: 14 amino acids. Deletions cut 1 base from V and 10 bases from J, with 17 bases between. Germline V gene sequence: CDR1 DFQATT, CDR2 SNEGSKA (reference sequence). CDR3 nucleotide sequence: TGCAGTGCTAGAGGGGGGCAGGGGGAGGTGGAGCAGTTCTTC. Amino acids: CSARGGQGEVEQFF.

There are many counts of this clonotype. This chain uses TRBV19 with TRBJ2-3, with D possibly matching TRBD1 (6 bases). With 4 bases removed from V and 3 bases from J, the gap between germline ends came to 14 bases. Germline V gene sequence: CDR1 LNHDA, CDR2 SQIVND (reference sequence). This CDR3 contains 15 residues. The DNA of the CDR3 is TGTGCCAGTAGTACACCCGGACAGCCTACAGATACGCAGTATTTT. Translation gives CASSTPGQPTDTQYF.